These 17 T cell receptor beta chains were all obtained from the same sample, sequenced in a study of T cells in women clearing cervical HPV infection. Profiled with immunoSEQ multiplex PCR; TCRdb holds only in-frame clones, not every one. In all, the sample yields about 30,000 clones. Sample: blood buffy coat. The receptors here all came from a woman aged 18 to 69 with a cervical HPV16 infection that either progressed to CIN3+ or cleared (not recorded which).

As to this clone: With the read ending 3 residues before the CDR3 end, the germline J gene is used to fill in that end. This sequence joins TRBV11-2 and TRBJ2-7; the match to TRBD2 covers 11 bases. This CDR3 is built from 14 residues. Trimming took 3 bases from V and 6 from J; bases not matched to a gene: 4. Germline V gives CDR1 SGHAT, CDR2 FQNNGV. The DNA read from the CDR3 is TGTGCCAGCAGCTTCCCTGGACTAGCGGGCGAG. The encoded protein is CASSFPGLAGE. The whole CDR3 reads CASSFPGLAGEQYF.

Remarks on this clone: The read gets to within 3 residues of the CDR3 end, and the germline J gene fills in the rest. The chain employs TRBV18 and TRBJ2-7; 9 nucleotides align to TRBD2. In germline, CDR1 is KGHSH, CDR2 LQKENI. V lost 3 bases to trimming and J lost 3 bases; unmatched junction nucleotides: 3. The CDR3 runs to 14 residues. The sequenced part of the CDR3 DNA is TGTGCCAGCTCACCGGCGGGAGGGTTCTACGAG. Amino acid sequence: CASSPAGGFYE. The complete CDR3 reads CASSPAGGFYEQYF. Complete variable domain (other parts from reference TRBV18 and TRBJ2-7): NAGVMQNPRHLVRRRGQEARLRCSPMKGHSHVYWYRQLPEEGLKFMVYLQKENIIDESGMPKERFSAEFPKEGPSILRIQQVVRGDSAAYFCASSPAGGFYEQYFGPGTRLTVT.

CDR3 region: CSVEEFRQDEAFF. The sequenced CDR3 bases are TGCAGCGTTGAAGAATTCCGGCAGGATGAA. The chain carries TRBV29-1 and TRBJ1-1; D not certain. The read terminates 3 residues ahead of where the CDR3 ends, so the germline J gene completes it. V lost 0 bases to trimming and J lost 7 bases, with 12 bases between them. The V gene's germline CDR1 is SQVTM and CDR2 ANQGSEA. This CDR3 spans 13 amino acids.

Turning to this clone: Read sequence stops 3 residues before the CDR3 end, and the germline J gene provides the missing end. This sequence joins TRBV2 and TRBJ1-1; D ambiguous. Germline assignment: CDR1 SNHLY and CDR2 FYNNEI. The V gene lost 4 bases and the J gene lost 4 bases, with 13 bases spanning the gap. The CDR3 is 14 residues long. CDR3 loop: CASSAGSRGTEAFF. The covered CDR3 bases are TGTGCCAGCAGTGCCGGGAGCCGGGGCACTGAA.

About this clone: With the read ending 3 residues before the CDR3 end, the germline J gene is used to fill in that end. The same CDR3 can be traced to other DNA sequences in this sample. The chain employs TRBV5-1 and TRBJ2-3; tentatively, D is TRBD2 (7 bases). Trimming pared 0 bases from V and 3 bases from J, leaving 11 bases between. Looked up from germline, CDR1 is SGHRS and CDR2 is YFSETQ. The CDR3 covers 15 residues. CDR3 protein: CASSLEGGRTDTQYF. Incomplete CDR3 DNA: TGCGCCAGCAGCTTGGAGGGGGGGCGGACAGATACG.

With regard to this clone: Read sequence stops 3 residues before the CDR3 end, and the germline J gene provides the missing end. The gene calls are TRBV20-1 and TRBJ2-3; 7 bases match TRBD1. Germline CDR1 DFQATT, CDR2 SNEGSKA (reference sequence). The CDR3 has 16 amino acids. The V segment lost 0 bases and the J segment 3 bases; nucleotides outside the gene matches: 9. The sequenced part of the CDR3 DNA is TGCAGTGCTAGAGATTTAGGGCAGGGGGAGACAGATACG. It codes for CSARDLGQGETDT. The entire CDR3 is CSARDLGQGETDTQYF.

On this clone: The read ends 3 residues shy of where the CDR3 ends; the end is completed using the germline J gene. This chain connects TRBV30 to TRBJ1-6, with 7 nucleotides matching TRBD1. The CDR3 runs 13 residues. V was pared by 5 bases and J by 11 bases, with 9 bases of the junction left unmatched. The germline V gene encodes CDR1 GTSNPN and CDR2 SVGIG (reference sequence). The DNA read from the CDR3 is TGTGCCTGGGGTAGGGGGCGATTTACACCC. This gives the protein CAWGRGRFTP. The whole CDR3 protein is CAWGRGRFTPLHF.

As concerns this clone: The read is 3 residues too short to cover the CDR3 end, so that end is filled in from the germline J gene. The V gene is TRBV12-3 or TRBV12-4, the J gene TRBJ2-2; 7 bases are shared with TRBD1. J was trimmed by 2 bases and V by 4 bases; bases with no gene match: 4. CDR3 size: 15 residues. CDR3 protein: CASSSGTDNTGELFF. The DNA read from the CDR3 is TGTGCCAGCAGTTCCGGGACAGATAACACCGGGGAG.

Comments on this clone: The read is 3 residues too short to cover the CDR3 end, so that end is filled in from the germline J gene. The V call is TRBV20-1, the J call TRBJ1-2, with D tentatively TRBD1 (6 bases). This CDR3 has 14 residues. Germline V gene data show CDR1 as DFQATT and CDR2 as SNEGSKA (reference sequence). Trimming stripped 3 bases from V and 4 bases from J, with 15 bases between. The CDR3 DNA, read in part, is TGCAGTGCTAGGCCCGGACAGACCCTCTATGGC. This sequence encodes CSARPGQTLYG. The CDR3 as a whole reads CSARPGQTLYGYTF.

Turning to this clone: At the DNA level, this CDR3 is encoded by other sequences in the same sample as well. CDR3 amino acids: CASSLEGQGNTEAFF. Partial CDR3 DNA: TGCGCCAGCAGCTTGGAGGGTCAGGGTAACACTGAA. V and J are TRBV5-1 and TRBJ1-1; D may be TRBD1 (5 bases). The CDR3 end falls 3 residues outside the read, so it is completed with the germline J gene. The CDR3 extends over 15 amino acids. V lost 0 bases and J lost 2, with 11 bases in between. The germline CDR1 and CDR2 sequences are SGHRS and YFSETQ.

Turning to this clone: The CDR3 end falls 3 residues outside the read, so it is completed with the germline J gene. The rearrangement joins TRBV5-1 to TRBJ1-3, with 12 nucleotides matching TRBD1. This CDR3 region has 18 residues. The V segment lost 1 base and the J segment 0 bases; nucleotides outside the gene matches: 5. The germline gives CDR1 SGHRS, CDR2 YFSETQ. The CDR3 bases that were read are TGCGCCAGCAGCTTGTTGGGACAGGGGGCGATCTCTGGAAACACC. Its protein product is CASSLLGQGAISGNT. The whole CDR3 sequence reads CASSLLGQGAISGNTIYF.

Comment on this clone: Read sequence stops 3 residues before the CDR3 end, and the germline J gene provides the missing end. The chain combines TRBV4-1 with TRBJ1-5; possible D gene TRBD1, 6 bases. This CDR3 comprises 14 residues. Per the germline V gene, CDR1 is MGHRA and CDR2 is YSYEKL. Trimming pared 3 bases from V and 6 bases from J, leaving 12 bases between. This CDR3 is CASSQGARGQPQHF. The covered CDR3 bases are TGCGCCAGCAGCCAGGGGGCGCGAGGTCAGCCC.

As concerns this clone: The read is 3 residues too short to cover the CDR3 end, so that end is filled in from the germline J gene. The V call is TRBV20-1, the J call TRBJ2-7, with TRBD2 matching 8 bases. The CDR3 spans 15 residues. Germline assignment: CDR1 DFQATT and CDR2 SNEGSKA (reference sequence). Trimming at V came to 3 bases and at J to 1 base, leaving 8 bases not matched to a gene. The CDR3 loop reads CSASPSSGASYEQYF. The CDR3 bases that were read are TGCAGTGCTAGCCCAAGTAGCGGGGCTTCCTACGAG.

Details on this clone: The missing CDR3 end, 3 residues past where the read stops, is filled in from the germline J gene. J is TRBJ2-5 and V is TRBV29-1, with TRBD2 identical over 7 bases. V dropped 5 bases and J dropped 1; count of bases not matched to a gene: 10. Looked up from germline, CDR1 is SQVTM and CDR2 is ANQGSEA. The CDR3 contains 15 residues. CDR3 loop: CSVFSSGNLQETQYF. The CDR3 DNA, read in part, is TGCAGCGTTTTTTCGAGCGGGAACCTCCAAGAGACC.

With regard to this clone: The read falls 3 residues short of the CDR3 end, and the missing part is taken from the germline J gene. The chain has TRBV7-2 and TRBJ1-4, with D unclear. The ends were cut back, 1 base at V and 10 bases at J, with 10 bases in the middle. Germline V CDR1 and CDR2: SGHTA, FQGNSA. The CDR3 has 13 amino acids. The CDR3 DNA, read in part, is TGTGCCAGCAGCTTAGAGGAGGGCCGAAAA. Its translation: CASSLEEGRK. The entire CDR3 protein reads CASSLEEGRKLFF.

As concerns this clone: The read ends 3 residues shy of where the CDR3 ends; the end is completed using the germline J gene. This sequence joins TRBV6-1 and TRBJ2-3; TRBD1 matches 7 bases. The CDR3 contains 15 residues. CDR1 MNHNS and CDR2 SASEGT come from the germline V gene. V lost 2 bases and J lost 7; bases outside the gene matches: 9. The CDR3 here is CASSERGLVVHTQYF. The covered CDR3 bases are TGTGCCAGCAGTGAAAGGGGGCTAGTAGTACATACG.

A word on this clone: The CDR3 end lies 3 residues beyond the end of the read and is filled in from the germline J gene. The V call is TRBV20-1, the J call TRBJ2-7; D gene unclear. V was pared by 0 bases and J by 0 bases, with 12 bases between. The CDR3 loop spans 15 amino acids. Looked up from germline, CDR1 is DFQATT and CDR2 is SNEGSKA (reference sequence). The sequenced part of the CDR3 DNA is TGCAGTGCTAGAGATTCGCGAACCGACTCCTACGAG. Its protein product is CSARDSRTDSYE. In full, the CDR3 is CSARDSRTDSYEQYF.